These 11 T cell receptor beta chains were sequenced from one sample in a study of T cell changes during pregnancy in multiple sclerosis. Generated by immunoSEQ multiplex PCR, the TCRdb table keeps only in-frame clones and is missing some. The repertoire has around 40,000 clones, more than 85% of them found once; the top ten carry around 0.5%. This specimen consisted of CD4+ T cells from peripheral blood mononuclear cells, obtained in the second trimester of pregnancy. Source of these receptors: a female donor in good health, enrolled as a control in a pregnancy study.

The V and J genes are TRBV30 and TRBJ1-2; a possible D gene is TRBD1 (5 bases). The CDR3 contains 15 residues. The V and J ends lost 0 bases and 7 bases respectively, with 18 bases between them. Germline assignment: CDR1 GTSNPN and CDR2 SVGIG (reference sequence). CDR3 region: CAWSVLSMGQGGYTF. Here the CDR3 DNA reads TGTGCCTGGAGTGTACTAAGTATGGGGCAGGGTGGCTACACCTTC.

The chain couples TRBV5-1 to TRBJ1-2; 10 bases agree with TRBD1. Germline loops: CDR1 SGHRS, CDR2 YFSETQ. CDR3 size: 17 residues. V dropped 3 bases and J dropped 8; count of bases not matched to a gene: 16. The CDR3: CASSYAWTGGEFGGYTF. The CDR3 region has the DNA TGCGCCAGCAGCTATGCTTGGACAGGGGGTGAGTTCGGAGGCTACACCTTC.

Turning to this clone: At one end, the junction sequence differs from germline, possibly due to a read error. The chain recombines TRBV5-6 with TRBJ1-2, with D uncertain. This CDR3 spans 11 amino acids. Germline V gene lookup returns CDR1 SGHDT and CDR2 YYEEEE. CDR3 protein: CASSLARSWSF. DNA of the CDR3: TGTGCCAGCAGCTTGGCCCGATCCTGGAGCTTC.

The rearrangement uses TRBV7-9 and TRBJ1-2; D possibly corresponds to TRBD1 (6 bases). The CDR3 runs to 13 residues. Per germline, CDR1 SEHNR and CDR2 FQNEAQ (reference sequence). V was cut by 5 bases and J by 5 bases, with 12 bases left in between. CDR3 region: CASSAGTLYGYTF. The CDR3 DNA reads TGTGCCAGCAGCGCTGGGACACTTTATGGCTACACCTTC.

The chain joins TRBV30 to TRBJ1-1; TRBD1 matches at 10 bases. The trim removed 2 bases at V and 6 bases at J, leaving 6 bases unmatched. CDR1 is GTSNPN and CDR2 is SVGIG in the germline V gene (reference sequence). There are 14 residues in the CDR3. CDR3 sequence (DNA): TGTGCCTGGAGTATGGACAGGGGGTCGCCTGAAGCTTTCTTT. Its protein product is CAWSMDRGSPEAFF. The full variable domain, its missing parts supplied by reference TRBV30 and TRBJ1-1, is SQTIHQWPATLVQPVGSPLSLECTVEGTSNPNLYWYRQAAGRGLQLLFYSVGIGQISSEVPQNLSASRPQDRQFILSSKKLLLSDSGFYLCAWSMDRGSPEAFFGQGTRLTVV.

This chain joins TRBV28 and TRBJ2-7, with D perhaps TRBD2 (6 bases). With 4 bases removed from V and 2 bases from J, the gap between germline ends came to 27 bases. The V gene's germline CDR1 is MDHEN and CDR2 SYDVKM. This CDR3 comprises 19 residues. In DNA form, the CDR3 reads TGTGCCAGCAGTTCCTCTTTTGTCTTTTGGGGCGGGACCCCCTACGAGCAGTACTTC. Its translation is CASSSSFVFWGGTPYEQYF.

The CDR3 coding sequence is TGTGCCAGCAGCCCTAGAGGTGTAGCGGGAGGGAGCACAGATACGCAGTATTTT. Translated, it gives CASSPRGVAGGSTDTQYF. The chain joins TRBV7-3 to TRBJ2-3, with TRBD2 matching 11 bases. CDR3 length: 18 residues. V dropped 5 bases and J dropped 0; count of bases not matched to a gene: 10. Germline V gives CDR1 SGHTA, CDR2 FQGTGA.

The chain is built from TRBV19 and TRBJ2-7; the D gene is possibly TRBD2 (6 bases). Germline-derived CDR1 and CDR2 are LNHDA and SQIVND (reference sequence). The CDR3 extends over 14 amino acids. V was clipped by 3 bases and J by 3 bases, with 12 bases between them. CDR3 coding DNA: TGTGCCAGTAGTATTGGAGGGGTCGGCTACGAGCAGTACTTC. Its protein is CASSIGGVGYEQYF.

This chain uses TRBV6-1 with TRBJ1-4; D might be TRBD1 (6 bases). This CDR3 has 15 amino acids. CDR1 is MNHNS and CDR2 is SASEGT in the germline V gene. Deletions cut 3 bases from V and 3 bases from J, with 11 bases between. The CDR3: CASSDVQGSNEKLFF. Written as DNA, the CDR3 is TGTGCCAGCAGTGATGTGCAGGGGTCTAATGAAAAACTGTTTTTT.

The chain uses TRBV29-1 and TRBJ2-7; 10 nucleotides line up with TRBD2. Per the germline V gene, CDR1 is SQVTM and CDR2 is ANQGSEA. Losses at the gene ends were 4 bases for V and 4 bases for J; bases not matched to a gene: 4. The CDR3 spans 13 residues. CDR3: CSVASGSLYEQYF. The CDR3 DNA is TGCAGCGTTGCTAGCGGGAGCTTGTACGAGCAGTACTTC.

The V call is TRBV7-8, the J call TRBJ2-2; TRBD2 matches at 7 bases. CDR3 length: 14 residues. The J segment lost 4 bases and the V segment lost 5 bases, leaving 4 bases of the junction unmatched. The germline CDR1 and CDR2 sequences are SGHVS and FQNEAQ. The CDR3 nucleotides are TGTGCCAGCAGCCGGACTAGTATCACCGGGGAGCTGTTTTTT. This translates into CASSRTSITGELFF. Together with reference TRBV7-8 and TRBJ2-2, the CDR3 gives the full variable domain: GAGVSQSPRYKVAKRGQDVALRCDPISGHVSLFWYQQALGQGPEFLTYFQNEAQLDKSGLPSDRFFAERPEGSVSTLKIQRTQQEDSAVYLCASSRTSITGELFFGEGSRLTVL.